Given below is one TCR beta chain in context. Its antigen is as yet unknown. The source of the sample is a study of T cell responses to AZD1222 COVID-19 vaccine. Study findings and constraints: Clonal diversity was possibly underestimated, and the donors were mostly white British, with more females.

Germline V gene lookup returns CDR1 ENHRY and CDR2 SYGVKD. Deletions cut 6 bases from V and 8 bases from J, with 11 bases between. The CDR3 totals 12 residues. Data came from immunoSEQ multiplex PCR; TCRdb stores just in-frame clones and leaves some out. In the table there are 100,000 to 110,000 clones, about 87% of which are singletons. The chain employs TRBV10-3 and TRBJ2-1; unclear D gene. This TCR was sampled from an adult in good health. The sequencing here drew on peripheral blood, taken on day 0 of AZD1222 vaccination. The DNA of the CDR3 is TGTGCCATCAGGGAGAGCAGAGATGAGCAGTTCTTC. The encoded protein is CAIRESRDEQFF.